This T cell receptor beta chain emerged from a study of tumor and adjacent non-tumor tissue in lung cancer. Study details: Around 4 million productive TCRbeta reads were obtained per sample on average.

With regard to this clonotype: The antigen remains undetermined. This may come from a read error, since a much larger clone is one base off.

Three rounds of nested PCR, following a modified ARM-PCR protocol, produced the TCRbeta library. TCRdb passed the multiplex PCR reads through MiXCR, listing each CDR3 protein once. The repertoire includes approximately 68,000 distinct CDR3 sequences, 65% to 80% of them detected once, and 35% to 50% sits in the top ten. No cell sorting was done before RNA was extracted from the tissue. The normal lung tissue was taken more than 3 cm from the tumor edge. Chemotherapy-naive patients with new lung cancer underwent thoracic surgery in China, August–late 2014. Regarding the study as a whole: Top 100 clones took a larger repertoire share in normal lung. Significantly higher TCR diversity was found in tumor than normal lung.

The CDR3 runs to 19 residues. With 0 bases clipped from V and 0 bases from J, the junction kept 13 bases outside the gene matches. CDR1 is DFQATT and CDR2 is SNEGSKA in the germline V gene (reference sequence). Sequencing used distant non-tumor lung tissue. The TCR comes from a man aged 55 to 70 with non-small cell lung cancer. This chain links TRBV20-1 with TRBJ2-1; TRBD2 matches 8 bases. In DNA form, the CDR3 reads TGCAGTGCTAGAGACAAGGGACTAGTGGGAGGGCCCTCCTACAATGAGCAGTTCTTC. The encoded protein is CSARDKGLVGGPSYNEQFF.